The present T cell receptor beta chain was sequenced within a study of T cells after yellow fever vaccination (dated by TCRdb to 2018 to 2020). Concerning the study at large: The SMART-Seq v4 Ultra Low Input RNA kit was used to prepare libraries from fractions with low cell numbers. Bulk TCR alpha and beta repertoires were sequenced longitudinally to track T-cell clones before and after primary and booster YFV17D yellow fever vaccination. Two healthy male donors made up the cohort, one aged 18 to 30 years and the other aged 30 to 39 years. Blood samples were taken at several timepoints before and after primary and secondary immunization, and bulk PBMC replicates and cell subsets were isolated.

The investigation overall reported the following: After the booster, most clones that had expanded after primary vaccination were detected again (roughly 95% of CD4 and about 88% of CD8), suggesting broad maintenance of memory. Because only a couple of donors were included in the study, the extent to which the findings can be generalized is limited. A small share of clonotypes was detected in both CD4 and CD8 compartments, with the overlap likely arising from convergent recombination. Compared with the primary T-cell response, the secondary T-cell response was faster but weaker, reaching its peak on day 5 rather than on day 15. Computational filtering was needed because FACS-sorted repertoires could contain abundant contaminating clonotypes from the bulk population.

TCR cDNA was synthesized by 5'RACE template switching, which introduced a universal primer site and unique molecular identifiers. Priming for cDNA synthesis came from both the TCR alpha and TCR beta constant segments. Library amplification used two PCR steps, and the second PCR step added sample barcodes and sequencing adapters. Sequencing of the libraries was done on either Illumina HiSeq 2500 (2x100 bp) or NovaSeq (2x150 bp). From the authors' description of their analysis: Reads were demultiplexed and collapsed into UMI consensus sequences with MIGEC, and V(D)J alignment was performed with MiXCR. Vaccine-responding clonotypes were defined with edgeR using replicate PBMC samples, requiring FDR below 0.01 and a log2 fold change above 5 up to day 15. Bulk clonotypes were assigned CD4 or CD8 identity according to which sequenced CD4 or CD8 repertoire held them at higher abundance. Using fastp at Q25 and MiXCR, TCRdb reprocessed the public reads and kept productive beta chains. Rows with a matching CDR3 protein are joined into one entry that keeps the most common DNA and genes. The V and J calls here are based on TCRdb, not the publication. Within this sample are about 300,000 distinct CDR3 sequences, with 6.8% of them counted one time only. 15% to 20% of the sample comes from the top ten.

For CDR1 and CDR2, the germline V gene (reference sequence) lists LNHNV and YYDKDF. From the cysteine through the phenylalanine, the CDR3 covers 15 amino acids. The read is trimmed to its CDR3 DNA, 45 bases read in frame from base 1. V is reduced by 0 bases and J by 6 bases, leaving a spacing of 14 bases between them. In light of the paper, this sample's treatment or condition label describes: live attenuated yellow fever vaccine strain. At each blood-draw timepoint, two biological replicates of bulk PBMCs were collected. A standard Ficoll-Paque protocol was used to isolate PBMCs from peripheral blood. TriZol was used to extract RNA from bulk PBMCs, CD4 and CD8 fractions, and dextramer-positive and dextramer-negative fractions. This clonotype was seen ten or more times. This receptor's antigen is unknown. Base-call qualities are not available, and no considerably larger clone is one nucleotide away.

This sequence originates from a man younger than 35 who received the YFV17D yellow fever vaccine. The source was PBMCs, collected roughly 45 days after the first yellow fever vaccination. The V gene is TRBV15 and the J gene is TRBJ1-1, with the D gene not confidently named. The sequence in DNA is TGTGCCACCAGCAGAGATCTGGGAAAGGATTCTGAAGCTTTCTTT. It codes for CATSRDLGKDSEAFF. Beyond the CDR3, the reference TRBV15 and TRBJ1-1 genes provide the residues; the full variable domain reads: DAMVIQNPRYQVTQFGKPVTLSCSQTLNHNVMYWYQQKSSQAPKLLFHYYDKDFNNEADTPDNFQSRRPNTSFCFLDIRSPGLGDTAMYLCATSRDLGKDSEAFFGQGTRLTVV.